This T cell receptor (beta chain) was documented in a study of response to subunit inactivated influenza vaccine. Study-wide findings and caveats: Authors suggested seasonal influenza vaccinations each recruit few new T cells.

TCRdb ran MiXCR on the RT-PCR reads and lists one entry per CDR3 protein. The table includes about 520,000 distinct CDR3 sequences, 25% detected once. As regards this clonotype: The antigen is unknown.

The V gene's germline CDR1 is MDHEN and CDR2 SYDVKM. V was trimmed by 2 bases and J by 1 base, leaving 9 bases between them. The CDR3 extends over 15 amino acids. The V gene is TRBV28, the J gene TRBJ1-3; D unresolved. The sequence came from a man aged 50 or older who received an inactivated influenza vaccine. This material consisted of CD4+ T cells sorted from PBMCs, taken roughly 5 days after vaccination. This chain's CDR3 is CASSLLRTSGNTIYF. The DNA of the CDR3 is TGTGCCAGCAGTTTACTTAGGACGTCTGGAAACACCATATATTTT.